Below, 22 T cell receptor beta chains from the same sample are listed, as sequenced in a study of vaccination effects on CD4 cells after COVID-19. Using immunoSEQ multiplex PCR, the repertoire was profiled, and TCRdb retains in-frame clones only, with some absent. The data contain tens of thousands of clones, approximately 80% of them singletons. Cultured cells yielded isolated CD4+ T cells after nine to ten days. Each person got two doses of an mRNA SARS-CoV-2 vaccine, BNT162b2 or mRNA-1273. Their recognized antigens are unknown. The sequencing here drew on CD4+ T cells from PBMCs cultured without peptide, taken after COVID-19 vaccination. These receptor sequences come from a human donor who received a COVID-19 vaccine.

The CDR3 reads CASDRWDQSGPIYYNSPLHF. CDR3 DNA: TGTGCTAGTGATCGCTGGGACCAATCAGGCCCAATCTATTATAATTCACCCCTCCACTTT. The rearrangement joins TRBV12-5 to TRBJ1-6, with D possibly TRBD1 on 5 matching bases. The CDR3 is 20 residues long. V was trimmed by 7 bases and J by 4 bases, leaving 29 bases between them. Per germline, CDR1 LGHNT and CDR2 FRNRAP.

J is TRBJ2-4 and V is TRBV19, with a weak D call TRBD2 (7 bases). Germline CDR1 reads LNHDA; CDR2 reads SQIVND (reference sequence). CDR3 length: 14 amino acids. With 7 bases removed from V and 2 bases from J, the gap between germline ends came to 12 bases. CDR3 protein: CASKGGMTKNIQYF. The CDR3 coding sequence is TGTGCCAGTAAGGGGGGGATGACCAAAAACATTCAGTACTTC.

The rearrangement joins TRBV6-5 to TRBJ2-7, with 7 bases fitting TRBD1. Germline V gene sequence: CDR1 MNHEY, CDR2 SVGAGI. After removal of 8 bases from V and 0 bases from J, the junction contained 4 bases not matched to a gene. The CDR3 consists of 13 residues. DNA for the CDR3: TGTGCCAGCCAGAGACAGGGCTCCTACGAGCAGTACGTC. Encoded protein: CASQRQGSYEQYV.

The rearrangement uses TRBV7-9 and TRBJ1-3, with unresolved D. Germline lookup yields CDR1 SEHNR and CDR2 FQNEAQ (reference sequence). The CDR3 runs to 13 residues. V lost 6 bases and J lost 4, with 10 bases in between. CDR3 sequence reads: CASSQAGGNTIYF. The CDR3 coding sequence is TGTGCCAGCAGTCAGGCGGGGGGAAACACCATATATTTT. The whole variable domain, remainder taken from reference TRBV7-9 and TRBJ1-3, is DTGVSQNPRHKITKRGQNVTFRCDPISEHNRLYWYRQTLGQGPEFLTYFQNEAQLEKSRLLSDRFSAERPKGSFSTLEIQRTEQGDSAMYLCASSQAGGNTIYFGEGSWLTVV.

This clone was seen only once. The chain couples TRBV20-1 to TRBJ1-3; D is ambiguous. Trimming removed 2 bases at V and 9 bases at J, with 8 bases between. Germline assignment: CDR1 DFQATT and CDR2 SNEGSKA (reference sequence). The CDR3 is 11 residues long. In nucleotides, the CDR3 is TGCAGTGCTAGAAGAGGGCTCACCATATATTTT. Encoded protein: CSARRGLTIYF.

The chain combines TRBV19 with TRBJ1-4; D ambiguous. Trimming took off 4 bases at V and 0 bases at J, with 12 bases between the two ends. Per germline, CDR1 LNHDA and CDR2 SQIVND (reference sequence). The CDR3 is 16 residues long. The CDR3 sequence is CASSTASGATNEKLFF. The CDR3 DNA is TGTGCCAGTAGTACCGCCAGTGGAGCAACTAATGAAAAACTGTTTTTT.

This clone was observed a handful of times. V gene TRBV18 combines with J gene TRBJ1-4; D unclear. This CDR3 is 16 amino acids long. Trimming left V 3 bases short and J 4 bases short, with 15 bases between. Germline lookup yields CDR1 KGHSH and CDR2 LQKENI. The CDR3 spells CASSPLGTPRNEKLFF. DNA of the CDR3: TGTGCCAGCTCACCTTTGGGAACACCACGTAATGAAAAACTGTTTTTT.

This clone was picked up a small number of times. The chain employs TRBV18 and TRBJ2-1, with a tentative D call TRBD1 (6 bases). Germline V gives CDR1 KGHSH, CDR2 LQKENI. V was cut by 2 bases and J by 8 bases, with 10 bases left in between. This CDR3 spans 13 amino acids. CDR3 residues: CASSPGTSDEQFF. The CDR3 DNA sequence: TGTGCCAGCTCACCAGGGACAAGCGATGAGCAGTTCTTC.

The chain has TRBV24-1 and TRBJ2-1, with TRBD1 matching 9 bases. This CDR3 is built from 13 residues. Germline CDR1 reads KGHDR; CDR2 reads SFDVKD. V dropped 9 bases and J dropped 4; count of bases not matched to a gene: 3. The CDR3 sequence is CATAGTGYNEQFF. The CDR3 coding sequence is TGTGCCACCGCCGGGACAGGGTACAATGAGCAGTTCTTC.

In this sample, this clone turned up a few times. The rearrangement links TRBV5-1 to TRBJ1-5; D uncertain. The CDR3 is 14 amino acids. The V end was cut by 0 bases, the J end by 6 bases, with 10 bases between. Looked up from germline, CDR1 is SGHRS and CDR2 is YFSETQ. CDR3 loop: CASSLEGGGQPQHF. For the CDR3, the DNA is TGCGCCAGCAGCTTGGAGGGTGGAGGTCAGCCCCAGCATTTT.

The chain couples TRBV5-6 to TRBJ2-5; 7 bases map to TRBD1. V lost 4 bases to trimming and J lost 4 bases; unmatched junction nucleotides: 13. Germline V gene data show CDR1 as SGHDT and CDR2 as YYEEEE. This CDR3 is built from 16 residues. CDR3 bases: TGTGCCAGCAGCCAAGCGACAGGGCTTAGAAGAGAGACCCAGTACTTC. Protein product: CASSQATGLRRETQYF.

This chain uses TRBV20-1 with TRBJ1-5, with D hard to call. Trimming left V 3 bases short and J 1 base short, with 7 bases between. There are 13 residues in the CDR3. Germline lookup yields CDR1 DFQATT and CDR2 SNEGSKA (reference sequence). CDR3 nucleotides: TGCAGTGCTAGTGTAGGAAGCAATCAGCCCCAGCATTTT. Translating gives CSASVGSNQPQHF.

This rearrangement joins TRBV7-8 to TRBJ2-7; D is possibly TRBD1 or TRBD2 (5 bases each). CDR1 is SGHVS and CDR2 is FQNEAQ in the germline V gene. The germline V and J ends were trimmed by 4 bases and 4 bases, with 14 bases remaining between them. The CDR3 is made up of 14 amino acids. DNA of the CDR3: TGTGCCAGCAGCTGGGGGTTCGGAGAATACGAGCAGTACGTC. It is translated as CASSWGFGEYEQYV.

A single count supports this clone. The rearrangement uses TRBV28 and TRBJ2-2; the D is unclear. Trimming stripped 1 base from V and 10 bases from J, with 7 bases between. The CDR3 extends over 12 amino acids. Germline CDR1 and CDR2: MDHEN and SYDVKM. CDR3 DNA: TGTGCCAGCAGTTTATTGGGCGAGGAGCTGTTTTTT. It is translated as CASSLLGEELFF.

The chain carries TRBV18 and TRBJ2-1; TRBD1 aligns across 9 bases. This CDR3 spans 17 amino acids. CDR1 KGHSH and CDR2 LQKENI come from the germline V gene. V lost 4 bases, J lost 7 bases, and 14 bases stayed unmatched. This CDR3 reads CASSRRQGDRVGNEQFF. CDR3 nucleotides: TGTGCCAGCTCACGTCGCCAGGGGGACAGGGTTGGGAATGAGCAGTTCTTC.

The chain carries TRBV5-1 and TRBJ2-3; possible D gene TRBD1, 5 bases. The V and J ends lost 0 bases and 1 base respectively, with 18 bases between them. The CDR3 loop spans 18 amino acids. Germline CDR1 reads SGHRS; CDR2 reads YFSETQ. CDR3 in amino acids: CASSLGGTLTVRTDTQYF. The CDR3 DNA follows: TGCGCCAGCAGCTTGGGCGGAACGCTGACAGTCCGCACAGATACGCAGTATTTT.

The V gene is TRBV20-1, the J gene TRBJ2-1; D possibly corresponds to TRBD2 (5 bases). V lost 3 bases, J lost 5 bases, and 17 bases lay in between. Germline CDR1 DFQATT, CDR2 SNEGSKA (reference sequence). CDR3 size: 15 residues. The CDR3 nucleotides read TGCAGTGCTAGTGCCGGGATCCTCATTCACAATGAGCAGTTCTTC. It codes for CSASAGILIHNEQFF.

This clone came up a few times. V usage is TRBV5-1 and J usage is TRBJ2-2; 8 positions match TRBD1. Germline V gene data show CDR1 as SGHRS and CDR2 as YFSETQ. This CDR3 has 16 residues. V was clipped by 2 bases and J by 4 bases; unmatched bases: 7. CDR3 in amino acids: CASSLLTGAGTGELFF. CDR3 bases: TGCGCCAGCAGCTTACTGACAGGGGCGGGCACCGGGGAGCTGTTTTTT.

This chain links TRBV27 with TRBJ2-5; 13 nucleotides agree with TRBD2. This CDR3 has 16 amino acids. The V gene's germline CDR1 is MNHEY and CDR2 SMNVEV (reference sequence). V dropped 0 bases and J dropped 7; count of bases not matched to a gene: 5. The CDR3: CASSLSGTSGVGTQYF. In DNA form, the CDR3 reads TGTGCCAGCAGTTTATCAGGGACTAGCGGGGTGGGGACCCAGTACTTC.

The chain carries TRBV4-1 and TRBJ2-4, with 10 nucleotides matching TRBD1. The J segment lost 0 bases and the V segment lost 8 bases, leaving 10 bases of the junction unmatched. This CDR3 region has 17 residues. The V gene's germline CDR1 is MGHRA and CDR2 YSYEKL. Written as DNA, the CDR3 is TGCGCCAGCTCTCGAGGGACAGGGGCGGGAGCCAAAAACATTCAGTACTTC. It yields the protein CASSRGTGAGAKNIQYF.

This chain joins TRBV5-1 and TRBJ2-2, with D possibly matching TRBD2 (6 bases). Germline loops: CDR1 SGHRS, CDR2 YFSETQ. The CDR3 is made up of 16 amino acids. Trimming took 4 bases from V and 8 from J, leaving 21 bases between them. Written as DNA, the CDR3 is TGCGCCAGCAGCCTAGACCCGACGGGGGAAGTTGGGGAGCTGTTTTTT. Translating gives CASSLDPTGEVGELFF.

The chain couples TRBV9 to TRBJ1-2, with D possibly TRBD1 on 5 matching bases. V lost 4 bases and J lost 2, with 9 bases in between. Germline-derived CDR1 and CDR2 are SGDLS and YYNGEE. The CDR3 totals 13 residues. In DNA, the CDR3 is TGTGCCAGCAGCTCGGGACTGAACTATGGCTACACCTTC. Encoded protein: CASSSGLNYGYTF.